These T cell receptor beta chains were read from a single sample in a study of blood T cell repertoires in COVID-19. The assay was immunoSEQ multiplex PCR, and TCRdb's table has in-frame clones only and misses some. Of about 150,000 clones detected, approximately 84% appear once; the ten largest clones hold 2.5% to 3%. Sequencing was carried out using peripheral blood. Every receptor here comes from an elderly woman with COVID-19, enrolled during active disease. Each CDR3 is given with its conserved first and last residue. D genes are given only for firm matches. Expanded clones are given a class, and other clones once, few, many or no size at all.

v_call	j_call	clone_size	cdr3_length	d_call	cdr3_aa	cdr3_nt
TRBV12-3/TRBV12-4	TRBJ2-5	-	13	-	CASSPGVGETQYF	TGTGCCAGCAGCCCCGGGGTTGGAGAGACCCAGTACTTC
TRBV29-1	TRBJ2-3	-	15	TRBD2	CSVDGTSGGGYTQYF	TGCAGCGTTGACGGGACTAGCGGGGGAGGATATACGCAGTATTTT
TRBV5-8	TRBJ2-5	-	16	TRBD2	CASSLGLAGDQETQYF	TGTGCCAGCAGCTTGGGACTAGCGGGGGACCAAGAGACCCAGTACTTC
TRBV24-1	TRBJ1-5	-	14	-	CATSKTGRNQPQHF	TGTGCCACCAGCAAGACAGGCCGCAATCAGCCCCAGCATTTT
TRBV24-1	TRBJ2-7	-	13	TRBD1	CATSDPGQYEQYF	TGTGCCACCAGTGATCCGGGACAGTACGAGCAGTACTTC
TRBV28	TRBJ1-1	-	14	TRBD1	CASSDRGRSTEAFF	TGTGCCAGCAGCGACAGGGGACGGTCGACTGAAGCTTTCTTT
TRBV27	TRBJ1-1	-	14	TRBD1	CASSLLGTGSVTFF	TGTGCCAGCAGTTTGCTTGGGACAGGGTCTGTGACTTTCTTT
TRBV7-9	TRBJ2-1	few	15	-	CASSERGNFYNEQFF	TGTGCCAGCAGTGAAAGGGGAAATTTCTACAATGAGCAGTTCTTC
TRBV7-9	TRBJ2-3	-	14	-	CASSLRGTTDTQYF	TGTGCCAGCAGCCTCCGGGGTACCACAGATACGCAGTATTTT
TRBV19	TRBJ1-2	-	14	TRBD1	CASSENRGNYGYTF	TGTGCCAGTAGTGAAAACAGGGGTAACTATGGCTACACCTTC
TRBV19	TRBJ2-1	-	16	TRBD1	CASSIAYNRGYNEQFF	TGTGCCAGTAGTATAGCTTACAACAGGGGATACAATGAGCAGTTCTTC
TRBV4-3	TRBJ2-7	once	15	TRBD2	CASRPGAGGAYEQYF	TGCGCCAGCAGACCCGGTGCGGGGGGGGCCTACGAGCAGTACTTC
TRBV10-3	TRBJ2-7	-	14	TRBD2	CAISLSGGRYEQYF	TGTGCCATCAGTCTCTCGGGGGGGCGATACGAGCAGTACTTC
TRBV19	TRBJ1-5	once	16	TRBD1	CASSIFTGGTAQPQHF	TGTGCCAGTAGTATCTTTACAGGGGGCACGGCTCAGCCCCAGCATTTT
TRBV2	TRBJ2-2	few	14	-	CASRQGGRTGELFF	TGTGCCAGCCGGCAGGGCGGAAGGACCGGGGAGCTGTTTTTT
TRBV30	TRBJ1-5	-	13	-	CAWSEGLEQPQHF	TGTGCCTGGAGTGAGGGGCTGGAGCAGCCCCAGCATTTT
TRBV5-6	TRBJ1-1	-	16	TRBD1	CASSFYLGQMNTEAFF	TGTGCCAGCAGCTTTTATCTGGGACAGATGAACACTGAAGCTTTCTTT
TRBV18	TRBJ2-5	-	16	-	CASSPPIAGKAWTQYF	TGTGCCAGCTCACCACCGATCGCAGGAAAGGCGTGGACCCAGTACTTC
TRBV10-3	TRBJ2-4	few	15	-	CAISDTGLAKNIQYF	TGTGCCATCAGTGACACGGGTCTAGCCAAAAACATTCAGTACTTC
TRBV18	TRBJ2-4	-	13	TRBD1	CASSLGTDGIQYF	TGTGCCAGCTCCCTGGGGACAGATGGCATTCAGTACTTC
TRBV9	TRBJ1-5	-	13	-	CASSVEGFQPQHF	TGTGCCAGCAGCGTGGAGGGGTTTCAGCCCCAGCATTTT
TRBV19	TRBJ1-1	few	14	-	CASKRGGSNTEAFF	TGTGCCAGCAAACGTGGGGGGTCGAACACTGAAGCTTTCTTT
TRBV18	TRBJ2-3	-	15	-	CASSPGLIGTDTQYF	TGTGCCAGCTCACCAGGACTAATCGGAACAGATACGCAGTATTTT
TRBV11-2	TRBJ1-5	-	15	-	CASSLDTAGNQPQHF	TGTGCCAGCAGCTTAGATACGGCAGGGAATCAGCCCCAGCATTTT
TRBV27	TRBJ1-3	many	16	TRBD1	CASSPLTGGSGNTIYF	TGTGCCAGCAGTCCTTTGACAGGGGGCTCTGGAAACACCATATATTTT
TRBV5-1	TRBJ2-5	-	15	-	CASSLLGSRGETQYF	TGCGCCAGCAGCTTGCTAGGGAGCAGGGGAGAGACCCAGTACTTC
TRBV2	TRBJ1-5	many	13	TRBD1	CASSGTGDQPQHF	TGTGCCAGCAGTGGGACAGGGGATCAGCCCCAGCATTTT
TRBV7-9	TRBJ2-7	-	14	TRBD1	CASSRWTGNNEQYF	TGTGCCAGCAGCCGATGGACAGGGAATAACGAGCAGTACTTC
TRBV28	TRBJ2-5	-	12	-	CASSLLRETQYF	TGTGCCAGCAGTTTACTTCGGGAGACCCAGTACTTC
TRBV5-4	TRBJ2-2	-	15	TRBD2	CASRLSGGVGGELFF	TGTGCCAGCAGACTTAGCGGGGGGGTTGGCGGGGAGCTGTTTTTT
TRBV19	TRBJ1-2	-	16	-	CASSIGDKAMYYGYTF	TGTGCCAGTAGTATAGGGGACAAGGCGATGTATTATGGCTACACCTTC
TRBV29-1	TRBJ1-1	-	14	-	CSVREGVRATEAFF	TGCAGCGTTCGAGAGGGGGTTCGGGCCACTGAAGCTTTCTTT
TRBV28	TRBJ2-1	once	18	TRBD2	CASSLGLAGVVSYNEQFF	TGTGCCAGCAGTCTCGGACTAGCGGGAGTGGTCTCCTACAATGAGCAGTTCTTC
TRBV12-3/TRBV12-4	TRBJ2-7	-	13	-	CASTLTHTYEQYF	TGTGCCAGCACCTTGACACATACCTACGAGCAGTACTTC
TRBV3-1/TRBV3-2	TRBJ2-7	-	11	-	CATQGLYEQYF	TGTGCCACCCAGGGCCTCTACGAGCAGTACTTC
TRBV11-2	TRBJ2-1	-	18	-	CASSLAARLSSSYNEQFF	TGTGCCAGCAGCTTGGCGGCCCGACTGTCCTCCTCCTACAATGAGCAGTTCTTC
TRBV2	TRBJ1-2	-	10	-	CASSGYGYTF	TGTGCCAGCAGCGGCTATGGCTACACCTTC
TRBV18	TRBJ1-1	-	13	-	CASSPDKNTEAFF	TGTGCCAGCTCACCCGACAAGAACACTGAAGCTTTCTTT
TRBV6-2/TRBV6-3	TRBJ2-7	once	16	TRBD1	CASSYSHGTDTYEQYF	TGTGCCAGCAGTTACTCCCACGGGACAGATACCTACGAGCAGTACTTC
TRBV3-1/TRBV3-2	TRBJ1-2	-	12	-	CASSQGIYGYTF	TGTGCCAGCAGTCAGGGGATCTATGGCTACACCTTC
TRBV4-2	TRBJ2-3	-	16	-	CASSQDSGIITDTQYF	TGTGCCAGCAGCCAAGATTCGGGGATCATCACAGATACGCAGTATTTT
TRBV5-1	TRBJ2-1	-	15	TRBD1	CASSPGTGIYNEQFF	TGCGCCAGCAGCCCTGGGACAGGGATATACAATGAGCAGTTCTTC
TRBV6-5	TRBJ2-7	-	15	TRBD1	CASSMGQLFSYEQYF	TGTGCCAGCAGCATGGGACAGCTATTCTCCTACGAGCAGTACTTC
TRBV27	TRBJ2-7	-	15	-	CASRPNRGGLYEQYF	TGTGCCAGCAGGCCGAATAGGGGGGGCCTGTACGAGCAGTACTTC
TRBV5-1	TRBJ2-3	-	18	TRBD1	CASSTYRGPPLVTDTQYF	TGCGCCAGCAGCACCTACAGGGGGCCACCCCTAGTGACAGATACGCAGTATTTT
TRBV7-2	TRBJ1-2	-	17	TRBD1	CASTLGSWTGRGYGYTF	TGTGCCAGCACCCTCGGCTCTTGGACAGGGAGAGGATATGGCTACACCTTC
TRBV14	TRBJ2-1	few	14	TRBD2	CASSPRTSPNEQFF	TGTGCCAGCAGCCCTCGGACTAGCCCCAATGAGCAGTTCTTC
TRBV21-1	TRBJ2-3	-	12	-	CASTGGRDTQYF	TGTGCCAGCACGGGGGGGAGGGATACGCAGTATTTT